Listed below are T cell receptor beta chains from one sample, sequenced in a study of blood T cell repertoires in COVID-19. The assay was immunoSEQ multiplex PCR, and TCRdb's table has in-frame clones only and misses some. This sample has a few hundred thousand clones; about 82% occur once, and the top ten carry 1.5% to 2%. The sequenced material came from peripheral blood. These receptors all come from a woman between 45 and 60 years old with acute or convalescent COVID-19. Both conserved end residues are part of each CDR3. The order of the fields is D gene, J gene, clone size, V gene, CDR3 protein, CDR3 DNA. D genes are given only for firm matches. Rows give clone size only sometimes, using once, few, many, or a class for an expanded clone.

-,TRBJ1-4,once,TRBV29-1,CSVRQSKNEKLFF,TGCAGCGTCCGACAGTCCAAGAATGAAAAACTGTTTTTT
TRBD2,TRBJ2-7,-,TRBV5-4,CASSLWASGRYEQYF,TGTGCCAGCAGCTTGTGGGCTAGCGGGAGATACGAGCAGTACTTC
-,TRBJ1-6,-,TRBV6-6,CASSYSIGGDSPLHF,TGTGCCAGCAGTTACTCGATTGGGGGCGATTCACCCCTCCACTTT
-,TRBJ1-3,-,TRBV6-1,CASSEAPSFLTDTIYF,TGTGCCAGCAGTGAAGCGCCGAGTTTTTTAACGGACACCATATATTTT
TRBD1,TRBJ1-5,-,TRBV6-2/TRBV6-3,CASSSWTGINNQPQHF,TGTGCCAGCAGTTCCTGGACAGGGATTAACAATCAGCCCCAGCATTTT
-,TRBJ2-1,-,TRBV6-1,CASSEGQARQFF,TGTGCCAGCAGTGAGGGACAAGCCAGGCAGTTCTTC
-,TRBJ1-4,-,TRBV2,CASKPDYRQTNEKLFF,TGTGCCAGCAAACCGGATTATCGACAGACTAATGAAAAACTGTTTTTT
-,TRBJ2-5,once,TRBV11-2,CASSWGVIEQETQYF,TGTGCCAGCAGCTGGGGGGTTATCGAGCAGGAGACCCAGTACTTC
TRBD1,TRBJ1-5,-,TRBV19,CASSISRGHGNQPQHF,TGTGCCAGTAGTATCTCCAGGGGGCATGGCAATCAGCCCCAGCATTTT
-,TRBJ2-5,-,TRBV3-1/TRBV3-2,CASSQGRGETQYF,TGTGCCAGCAGCCAAGGAAGGGGGGAGACCCAGTACTTC
-,TRBJ2-3,-,TRBV18,CASSPQGATDTQYF,TGTGCCAGCTCACCCCAGGGTGCCACAGATACGCAGTATTTT
TRBD1,TRBJ1-1,-,TRBV5-1,CASSLGQGGTEAFF,TGCGCCAGCAGCTTGGGACAGGGGGGCACTGAAGCTTTCTTT
TRBD1,TRBJ2-5,few,TRBV5-1,CASSTLSGTGGLETQYF,TGCGCCAGCAGCACATTATCCGGGACAGGGGGCCTAGAGACCCAGTACTTC
TRBD1,TRBJ1-1,once,TRBV6-5,CASSLAGDSAEAFF,TGTGCCAGCAGTTTAGCCGGGGACAGCGCTGAAGCTTTCTTT
-,TRBJ1-2,-,TRBV5-4,CASSLDQDFGYTF,TGTGCCAGCAGCTTGGATCAGGATTTCGGCTACACCTTC
TRBD1,TRBJ1-4,-,TRBV15,CATSIRDRGDEKLFF,TGTGCCACCAGCATTCGGGACAGGGGCGATGAAAAACTGTTTTTT
TRBD1,TRBJ2-7,-,TRBV9,CASSASPTGGYEQYF,TGTGCCAGCAGCGCCTCGCCGACAGGGGGTTACGAGCAGTACTTC
-,TRBJ2-2,once,TRBV7-6,CASSLEGARHTGELFF,TGTGCCAGCAGCTTAGAAGGGGCCCGTCACACCGGGGAGCTGTTTTTT
-,TRBJ2-7,-,TRBV30,CAWSHNTYEQYF,TGTGCCTGGAGTCACAATACCTACGAGCAGTACTTC
-,TRBJ2-1,-,TRBV4-2,CASSQDLVAVEQFF,TGTGCCAGCAGCCAAGATCTCGTAGCGGTTGAGCAGTTCTTC
-,TRBJ1-5,-,TRBV7-9,CASSPTGGSQPQHF,TGTGCCAGCAGCCCGACGGGAGGGTCTCAGCCCCAGCATTTT
-,TRBJ2-5,-,TRBV29-1,CSVEPAAGQETQYF,TGCAGCGTTGAACCCGCGGCGGGGCAAGAGACCCAGTACTTC
TRBD1,TRBJ1-4,-,TRBV28,CASIPSGTGDEKLFF,TGTGCCAGCATCCCTTCCGGGACAGGGGACGAAAAACTGTTTTTT
-,TRBJ2-5,once,TRBV5-1,CASSLGLETQYF,TGCGCCAGCAGCCTGGGGCTAGAGACCCAGTACTTC
TRBD1,TRBJ1-4,-,TRBV2,CASRTGGTTNEKLFF,TGTGCCAGTCGGACAGGGGGCACAACTAATGAAAAACTGTTTTTT
TRBD2,TRBJ2-7,-,TRBV11-2,CASSLVSWSGTRGYEQYF,TGTGCCAGCAGCTTAGTAAGTTGGAGCGGGACGAGGGGCTACGAGCAGTACTTC
TRBD2,TRBJ2-2,-,TRBV7-9,CASSPGTSGTGELFF,TGTGCCAGCAGTCCGGGGACTAGCGGCACCGGGGAGCTGTTTTTT
-,TRBJ2-7,-,TRBV20-1,CSASNPGHTYEQYF,TGCAGTGCTAGTAATCCGGGACACACCTACGAGCAGTACTTC
-,TRBJ2-7,-,TRBV10-3,CAISGTGYHEQYF,TGTGCCATCAGTGGTACGGGTTACCACGAGCAGTACTTC
-,TRBJ1-1,-,TRBV19,CASTIRRDTEAFF,TGTGCCAGTACGATACGGAGGGACACTGAAGCTTTCTTT